One sample yielded the 20 T cell receptor beta chains listed below, sequenced in a study of T-cell memory formation after mild COVID-19. Via MiXCR, TCRdb re-called the 5' RACE reads, giving one row per CDR3 protein. In the table there are a few hundred thousand distinct CDR3 sequences, 14% of which are singletons. Material: PBMCs or a T cell subset sorted from them (not recorded which). The receptor source for this set is a man in his late teens or twenties who had mild COVID-19 (a few samples of this study predate the infection). Cell type and time point are not known.

This clonotype was seen at least ten times. The chain joins TRBV18 to TRBJ1-5; no reliable D call. Per germline, CDR1 KGHSH and CDR2 LQKENI. This CDR3 is built from 16 residues. The V and J ends lost 3 bases and 0 bases respectively, with 12 bases between them. Written as DNA, the CDR3 is TGTGCCAGCTCACCGGGGATACGCTATAGCAATCAGCCCCAGCATTTT. It specifies CASSPGIRYSNQPQHF. Full variable domain (rest looked up from reference TRBV18 and TRBJ1-5): NAGVMQNPRHLVRRRGQEARLRCSPMKGHSHVYWYRQLPEEGLKFMVYLQKENIIDESGMPKERFSAEFPKEGPSILRIQQVVRGDSAAYFCASSPGIRYSNQPQHFGDGTRLSIL.

The chain carries TRBV3-1 and TRBJ2-3; D is tentatively TRBD1 or TRBD2 (5 bases each). The V gene lost 6 bases and the J gene lost 1 base, with 14 bases spanning the gap. Per the germline V gene, CDR1 is LGHDT and CDR2 is YNNKEL (reference sequence). This CDR3 has 15 amino acids. The CDR3 DNA reads as TGTGCCAGCAGTTACGGGACGCCCGGCACAGATACGCAGTATTTT. Residues: CASSYGTPGTDTQYF.

The table lists this clonotype with a few counts. The gene calls are TRBV20-1 and TRBJ2-3, with D perhaps matching TRBD2 (6 bases). Trimming left V 1 base short and J 1 base short, with 15 bases between. The CDR3 has 16 residues. The germline CDR1 and CDR2 sequences are DFQATT and SNEGSKA (reference sequence). CDR3 loop: CSARVGGSWGTDTQYF. The CDR3 nucleotides read TGCAGTGCTAGAGTAGGAGGGAGCTGGGGCACAGATACGCAGTATTTT.

V gene TRBV3-1 combines with J gene TRBJ2-5; tentatively, D is TRBD2 (5 bases). V was clipped by 0 bases and J by 5 bases, with 16 bases between them. CDR1 and CDR2 from the germline V gene are LGHDT and YNNKEL (reference sequence). The CDR3 is 16 residues long. CDR3 protein: CASSQDMGASRETQYF. In DNA, the CDR3 is TGTGCCAGCAGCCAAGATATGGGAGCGTCCAGGGAGACCCAGTACTTC.

There are a few counts of this clonotype. The chain recombines TRBV4-2 with TRBJ2-5; 7 bases line up with TRBD2. V was clipped by 1 base and J by 5 bases; unmatched bases: 4. The CDR3 has 14 residues. The germline V gene has CDR1 LGHNA and CDR2 YNFKEQ. The CDR3: CASSQGAGDETQYF. For the CDR3, the DNA is TGTGCCAGCAGCCAAGGGGCGGGGGATGAGACCCAGTACTTC.

The table lists this clonotype with many counts. The chain is built from TRBV7-9 and TRBJ2-3; 12 bases agree with TRBD2. Germline CDR1 is SEHNR and CDR2 is FQNEAQ (reference sequence). This CDR3 is 16 amino acids long. Trimming removed 4 bases from V and 5 bases from J; junction bases left unmatched: 7. CDR3 in DNA: TGTGCCAGCAGCTCCGGACTAGCGGGGCCGCGAGATACGCAGTATTTT. Protein: CASSSGLAGPRDTQYF.

This clonotype was detected many times. The V and J genes are TRBV7-9 and TRBJ1-2; unclear D gene. Germline CDR1 is SEHNR and CDR2 is FQNEAQ (reference sequence). CDR3 length: 14 amino acids. V was pared by 1 base and J by 5 bases, with 11 bases between. The CDR3, as DNA: TGTGCCAGCAGCTTAGGGGCGGGGTTATATGGCTACACCTTC. It specifies CASSLGAGLYGYTF.

This sequence joins TRBV7-2 and TRBJ2-2; D may be TRBD1 (6 bases). This CDR3 is 16 amino acids long. V lost 5 bases, J lost 3 bases, and 16 bases lay in between. Germline V lookup: CDR1 SGHTA, CDR2 FQGNSA. This CDR3 is CASSRPGRGDTGELFF. In DNA form, the CDR3 reads TGTGCCAGCAGCCGGCCCGGCAGGGGTGACACCGGGGAGCTGTTTTTT.

The CDR3 DNA follows: TGTGCCAGCAGCCAAGATCGGCAGGGACGTTATGGCTACACCTTC. Encoded protein: CASSQDRQGRYGYTF. The gene calls are TRBV4-2 and TRBJ1-2; tentative D call: TRBD1 (5 bases). Germline V gives CDR1 LGHNA, CDR2 YNFKEQ. The CDR3 spans 15 residues. V lost 0 bases and J lost 5, with 13 bases in between.

The rearrangement uses TRBV29-1 and TRBJ1-5; 9 bases are shared with TRBD1. There are 16 residues in the CDR3. Germline V lookup: CDR1 SQVTM, CDR2 ANQGSEA. V dropped 4 bases and J dropped 0; count of bases not matched to a gene: 7. CDR3 sequence (DNA): TGCAGCGTTGTGGGGACAGGGACTAGTAGCAATCAGCCCCAGCATTTT. It yields the protein CSVVGTGTSSNQPQHF.

This clonotype was observed a few times. CDR3 in DNA: TGTGCCAGCAGGTCAGGTTCTGGGGCCAACGTCCTGACTTTC. Protein sequence: CASRSGSGANVLTF. The rearrangement links TRBV7-2 to TRBJ2-6; the D is unclear. The CDR3 totals 14 residues. The germline CDR1 and CDR2 sequences are SGHTA and FQGNSA. The V and J ends lost 6 bases and 1 base respectively, with 7 bases between them.

This clonotype occurred many times. This sequence joins TRBV4-3 and TRBJ1-1; D is unclear. The CDR3 length is 15 residues. With 3 bases removed from V and 1 base from J, the gap between germline ends came to 12 bases. Germline V gene data show CDR1 as LGHNA and CDR2 as YSLEER. As DNA, the CDR3 is TGCGCCAGCAGCCAGACTTACCATGAGAACACTGAAGCTTTCTTT. It codes for CASSQTYHENTEAFF.

The V and J genes are TRBV6-4 and TRBJ2-2; D not resolved. Trimming took off 0 bases at V and 6 bases at J, with 8 bases between the two ends. The germline gives CDR1 MRHNA, CDR2 SNTAGT. The CDR3 loop spans 14 amino acids. The CDR3 loop is CASSDSRMSGELFF. The CDR3 DNA reads as TGTGCCAGCAGTGACTCGAGAATGTCCGGGGAGCTGTTTTTT.

This clonotype appeared many times. This chain uses TRBV5-5 with TRBJ2-7, with TRBD2 identical over 11 bases. Trimming cost V 0 bases and J 3 bases; bases outside gene matches: 2. CDR1 and CDR2 from the germline V gene are SGHKS and YYEKEE (reference sequence). The CDR3 sequence is 15 residues long. The CDR3 here is CASSLGLAGFYEQYV. CDR3 in DNA: TGTGCCAGCAGCTTGGGACTAGCGGGGTTCTACGAGCAGTACGTC.

This clonotype has just a few counts. V gene TRBV27 combines with J gene TRBJ2-3; 10 bases align to TRBD2. Germline V gene lookup returns CDR1 MNHEY and CDR2 SMNVEV (reference sequence). This CDR3 has 15 residues. V shed 6 bases and J 4 bases; nucleotides not matched to a gene: 7. DNA of the CDR3: TGTGCCAGCAGCCTTAGCGGGGGGACCCCAGATACGCAGTATTTT. Protein product: CASSLSGGTPDTQYF.

This chain links TRBV7-6 with TRBJ2-3, with D possibly TRBD1 on 6 matching bases. Germline V lookup: CDR1 SGHVS, CDR2 FNYEAQ. This CDR3 region has 15 residues. Between the trimmed V and J ends, which lost 5 bases and 1 base, there was a span of 13 bases. The CDR3 sequence is CASSVSTGRTDTQYF. The DNA of the CDR3 is TGTGCCAGCAGCGTGTCGACAGGACGCACAGATACGCAGTATTTT.

The V and J genes are TRBV5-5 and TRBJ1-2, with no clear D. Trimming removed 4 bases from V and 8 bases from J, with 21 bases in between. CDR3 length equals 15 residues. Germline V gives CDR1 SGHKS, CDR2 YYEKEE (reference sequence). As DNA, the CDR3 is TGTGCCAGCAGCGCCCCAAGGGCCGGGTTCCAGGGCTACACCTTC. Protein sequence: CASSAPRAGFQGYTF.

This clonotype was seen more than once but under ten times. The chain carries TRBV5-1 and TRBJ2-5, with 12 bases fitting TRBD2. Germline V gene sequence: CDR1 SGHRS, CDR2 YFSETQ. The CDR3 totals 18 residues. The V segment lost 0 bases and the J segment 4 bases; nucleotides outside the gene matches: 10. The CDR3: CASSLGLAGDVGGETQYF. As DNA, the CDR3 is TGCGCCAGCAGCTTGGGACTAGCGGGGGACGTCGGGGGAGAGACCCAGTACTTC.

This clonotype was counted ten times or more. The junction and the germline gene differ at one end; a read error may be behind it. The chain employs TRBV4-3 and TRBJ2-5; the D gene is possibly TRBD2 (6 bases). Germline loops: CDR1 LGHNA, CDR2 YSLEER. This CDR3 contains 13 residues. CDR3 amino acids: CASSQGLQETQYF. In nucleotides, the CDR3 is TGTGCTAGCAGCCAGGGACTCCAAGAGACCCAGTACTTC.

The CDR3 coding sequence is TGTGCCAGCAGCTTAGTTCAGGCGAGCTCTGGAAACACCATATATTTT. Translating it yields CASSLVQASSGNTIYF. The chain uses TRBV7-2 and TRBJ1-3, with D unresolved. The length of the CDR3 is 16 residues. Germline V gives CDR1 SGHTA, CDR2 FQGNSA. V was cut by 1 base and J by 0 bases, with 10 bases left in between.